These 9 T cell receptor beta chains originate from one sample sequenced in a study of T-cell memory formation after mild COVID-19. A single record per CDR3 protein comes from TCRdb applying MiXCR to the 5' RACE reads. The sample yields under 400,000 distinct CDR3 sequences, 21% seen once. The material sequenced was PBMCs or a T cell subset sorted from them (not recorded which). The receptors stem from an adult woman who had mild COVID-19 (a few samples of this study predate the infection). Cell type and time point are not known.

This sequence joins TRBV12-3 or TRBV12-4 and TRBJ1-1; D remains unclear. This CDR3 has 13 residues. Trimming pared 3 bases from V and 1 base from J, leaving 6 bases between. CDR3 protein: CASSFAKNTEAFF. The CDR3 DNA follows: TGTGCCAGCAGTTTCGCGAAGAACACTGAAGCTTTCTTT.

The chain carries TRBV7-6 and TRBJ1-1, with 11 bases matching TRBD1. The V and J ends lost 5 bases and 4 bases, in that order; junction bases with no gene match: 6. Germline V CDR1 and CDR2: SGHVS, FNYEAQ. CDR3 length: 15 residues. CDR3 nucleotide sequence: TGTGCCAGCAGCCCCCCCGGGACAGGGGGCACTGAAGCTTTCTTT. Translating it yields CASSPPGTGGTEAFF.

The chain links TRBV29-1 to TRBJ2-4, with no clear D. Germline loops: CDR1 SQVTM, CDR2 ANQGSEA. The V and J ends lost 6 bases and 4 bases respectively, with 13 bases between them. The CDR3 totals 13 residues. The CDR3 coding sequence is TGCAGCGTCGATGTGGGCGGAAAAAACATTCAGTACTTC. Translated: CSVDVGGKNIQYF.

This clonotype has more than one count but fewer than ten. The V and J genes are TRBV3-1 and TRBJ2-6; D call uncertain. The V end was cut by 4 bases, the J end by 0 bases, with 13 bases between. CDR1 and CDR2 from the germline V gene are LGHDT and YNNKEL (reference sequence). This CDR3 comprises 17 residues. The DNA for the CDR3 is TGTGCCAGCAGCCTGAGTGTGGGGAACTCTGGGGCCAACGTCCTGACTTTC. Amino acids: CASSLSVGNSGANVLTF.

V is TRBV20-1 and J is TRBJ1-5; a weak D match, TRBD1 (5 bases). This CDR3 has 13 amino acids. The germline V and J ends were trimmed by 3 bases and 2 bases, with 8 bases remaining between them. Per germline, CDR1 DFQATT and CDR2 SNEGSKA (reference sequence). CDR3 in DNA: TGCAGTGCTAGTTGGGGCCGCAATCAGCCCCAGCATTTT. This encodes CSASWGRNQPQHF.

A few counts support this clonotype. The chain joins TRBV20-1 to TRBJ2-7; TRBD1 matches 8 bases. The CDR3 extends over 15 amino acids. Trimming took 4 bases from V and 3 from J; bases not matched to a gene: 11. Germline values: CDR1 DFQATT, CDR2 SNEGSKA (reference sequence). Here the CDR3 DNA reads TGCAGTGCTAAGGGGACAGGAGGATTCTTCTACGAGCAGTACTTC. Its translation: CSAKGTGGFFYEQYF.

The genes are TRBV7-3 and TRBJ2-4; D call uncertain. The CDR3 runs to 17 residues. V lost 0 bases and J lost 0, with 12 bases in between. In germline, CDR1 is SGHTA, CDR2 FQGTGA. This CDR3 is CASSLTFSPLAKNIQYF. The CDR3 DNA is TGTGCCAGCAGCTTAACGTTCAGTCCCTTAGCCAAAAACATTCAGTACTTC.

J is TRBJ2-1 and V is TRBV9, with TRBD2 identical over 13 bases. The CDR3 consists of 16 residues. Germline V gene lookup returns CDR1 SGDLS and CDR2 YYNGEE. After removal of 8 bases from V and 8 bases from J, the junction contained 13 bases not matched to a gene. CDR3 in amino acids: CARALSGLAGADEQFF. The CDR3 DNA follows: TGTGCCAGGGCCTTGTCAGGACTAGCGGGAGCCGATGAGCAGTTCTTC.

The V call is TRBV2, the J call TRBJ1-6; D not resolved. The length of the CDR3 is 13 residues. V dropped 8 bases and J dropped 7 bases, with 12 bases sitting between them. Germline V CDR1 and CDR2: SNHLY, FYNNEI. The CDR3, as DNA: TGTGCCAGCCCTAGAGTTGGAAATTCACCCCTCCACTTT. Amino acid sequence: CASPRVGNSPLHF.